This TCR beta chain came from a study of blood T cells in healthy people across ages. Collection of approximately 9.3 milliliters of peripheral blood was performed for each donor. Trimming removed 5 bases at V and 6 bases at J, with 15 bases between. This CDR3 contains 13 residues. Germline V gives CDR1 SGHRS, CDR2 YFSETQ. This clonotype has at least ten counts. Its antigen is as yet unknown. Overall study findings and caveats: Because donor CMV status was unknown, expanded clonotype changes were possibly confounded. Observed TCR beta diversity showed a strong correlation with the percentage of naive T cells as measured by flow cytometry. PBMCs that were unsorted prevented a conclusive naive versus antigen-experienced comparison.

Alongside a J-beta primer mix, a sample-barcoded 5' primer served in a second PCR lasting about 7 to 11 cycles. TCRdb redid the calling of the 5' RACE reads with MiXCR, one entry per CDR3 protein. Here the sample spans about 1.7 million distinct CDR3 sequences, about 30% being singletons. The specimen sequenced was blood. The V gene is TRBV5-1, the J gene TRBJ2-7, with D perhaps matching TRBD1 (5 bases). The sequence was obtained from a woman in her twenties or thirties in good health. The CDR3 here is CASSTGPIGEQYF. The CDR3 DNA reads as TGCGCCAGCAGTACAGGACCCATCGGCGAGCAGTACTTC.